This TCR beta chain was observed in a study of vaccination and CD4 T cells after COVID-19. The treatment was: roughly 11-day PBMC culture with coronavirus spike peptide pools or control peptides (ViraFEST assay). Half the growth medium was swapped for new IL-2 medium on days 3 and 7. Trimming took 6 bases from V and 0 from J, leaving 9 bases between them. This CDR3 comprises 14 residues. Germline lookup yields CDR1 SNHLY and CDR2 FYNNEI. The sample holds a few counts of this clonotype. The antigen remains unidentified. The Oncomine TCR Beta short-read assay sequenced DNA from cultured CD4+ T cells. TCRdb independently ran MiXCR on the PCR reads; one entry per CDR3 protein. The data show 9,000 to 10,000 distinct CDR3 sequences, under 60% seen once.

The source material was CD4+ T cells from blood, cultured in vitro. This sequence was found in a human donor who had recovered from COVID-19. The rearrangement links TRBV2 to TRBJ1-5, with D uncertain. DNA of the CDR3: TGTGCCAGCAGCGCCCTTAATAGCAATCAGCCCCAGCATTTT. Translated: CASSALNSNQPQHF.